The 32 T cell receptor beta chains given below trace back to one sample, sequenced in a study of blood T cell repertoires in COVID-19. Generated by immunoSEQ multiplex PCR, the TCRdb table keeps only in-frame clones and is missing some. Of some 190,000 clones in the sample, around 85% are singletons; the top ten hold 18%. Sequencing was carried out using peripheral blood. These receptors were collected from a person between 65 and 80 years old with COVID-19, enrolled during active disease.

The J gene is TRBJ1-3, the V gene TRBV9; D uncertain. Germline-derived CDR1 and CDR2 are SGDLS and YYNGEE. With 4 bases removed from V and 0 bases from J, the gap between germline ends came to 14 bases. The CDR3 has 16 residues. The CDR3 loop reads CASSPYTPGSGNTIYF. CDR3 nucleotides: TGTGCCAGCAGCCCCTACACCCCGGGCTCTGGAAACACCATATATTTT.

The CDR3 DNA reads as TGTGCCACCAGCATCACCCCGGTGCCGGGAAACCAAGAGACCCAGTACTTC. This encodes CATSITPVPGNQETQYF. The V call is TRBV15, the J call TRBJ2-5; tentative D call: TRBD2 (5 bases). Trimming removed 4 bases from V and 0 bases from J, with 18 bases in between. CDR1 is LNHNV, CDR2 YYDKDF, per germline (reference sequence). This CDR3 has 17 residues.

The genes are TRBV14 and TRBJ2-4, with 10 bases matching TRBD1. Per the germline V gene, CDR1 is SGHDN and CDR2 is FVKESK. CDR3 length: 15 amino acids. Losses at the gene ends were 3 bases for V and 6 bases for J; bases not matched to a gene: 5. CDR3 bases: TGTGCCAGCAGCCATCCGGGACAGGGGACAAACATTCAGTACTTC. Protein sequence: CASSHPGQGTNIQYF.

This clone was counted once. The V and J genes are TRBV3-1 (or the pseudogene TRBV3-2) and TRBJ2-3; 8 nucleotides line up with TRBD2. J gave up 4 bases and V 6 bases, and 6 bases lay outside the gene matches. Germline-derived CDR1 and CDR2 are LGHDT and YNNKEL (reference sequence). This CDR3 spans 14 amino acids. The chain's CDR3 is CASRQGSGADTQYF. In DNA, the CDR3 is TGTGCCAGCAGGCAGGGTAGCGGGGCAGATACGCAGTATTTT.

The chain couples TRBV7-3 to TRBJ2-5; perhaps TRBD1 as D (5 bases). In germline, CDR1 is SGHTA, CDR2 FQGTGA. The CDR3 has 13 amino acids. Trimming pared 5 bases from V and 2 bases from J, leaving 9 bases between. This CDR3 reads CASSRGLQETQYF. As DNA, the CDR3 is TGTGCCAGCAGCAGGGGATTACAAGAGACCCAGTACTTC.

The genes are TRBV11-2 and TRBJ2-3; D is undetermined. The germline V gene has CDR1 SGHAT and CDR2 FQNNGV. The CDR3 has 17 amino acids. The ends were cut back, 0 bases at V and 2 bases at J, with 15 bases in the middle. CDR3 in DNA: TGTGCCAGCAGCTTAGATGAGGTCTTTCTGTACACAGATACGCAGTATTTT. Its protein is CASSLDEVFLYTDTQYF.

J is TRBJ1-2 and V is TRBV11-2; 7 bases map to TRBD1. Germline CDR1 is SGHAT and CDR2 is FQNNGV. V was pared by 3 bases and J by 4 bases, with 8 bases of the junction left unmatched. This CDR3 comprises 15 residues. The CDR3 DNA reads TGTGCCAGCAGCTTGAGCCAGGGGGGTTCCTATGGCTACACCTTC. Protein product: CASSLSQGGSYGYTF.

The rearrangement joins TRBV28 to TRBJ2-5; 8 bases align to TRBD1. Germline V CDR1 and CDR2: MDHEN, SYDVKM. The CDR3 spans 14 residues. The junction had 6 bases not matched to a gene; V was cut back by 2 bases and J by 7 bases. The CDR3 loop reads CASSLPGGRGTQYF. CDR3 DNA: TGTGCCAGCAGTTTACCAGGGGGCAGGGGGACCCAGTACTTC. The variable domain in full, completed from reference TRBV28 and TRBJ2-5, reads DVKVTQSSRYLVKRTGEKVFLECVQDMDHENMFWYRQDPGLGLRLIYFSYDVKMKEKGDIPEGYSVSREKKERFSLILESASTNQTSMYLCASSLPGGRGTQYFGPGTRLLVL.

This clone was recorded only once. The chain uses TRBV7-9 and TRBJ2-1; D ambiguous. Per the germline V gene, CDR1 is SEHNR and CDR2 is FQNEAQ (reference sequence). The V end lost 1 base, the J end lost 7 bases, and 11 bases lay between the germline ends. The length of the CDR3 is 14 residues. The CDR3 DNA follows: TGTGCCAGCAGCTTAGAGGTCCCCGGGAATGAGCAGTTCTTC. It specifies CASSLEVPGNEQFF. Full variable domain (outside the CDR3, taken from reference TRBV7-9 and TRBJ2-1): DTGVSQNPRHKITKRGQNVTFRCDPISEHNRLYWYRQTLGQGPEFLTYFQNEAQLEKSRLLSDRFSAERPKGSFSTLEIQRTEQGDSAMYLCASSLEVPGNEQFFGPGTRLTVL.

The V gene is TRBV12-3 or TRBV12-4, the J gene TRBJ2-3; D is unresolved. V was trimmed by 7 bases and J by 4 bases, leaving 6 bases between them. The CDR3 totals 11 residues. The chain's CDR3 is CASTDSDTQYF. The CDR3 bases are TGTGCCAGCACCGACTCAGATACGCAGTATTTT.

V usage is TRBV3-1 (or the pseudogene TRBV3-2) and J usage is TRBJ2-5, with 14 positions matching TRBD2. V lost 6 bases, J lost 4 bases, and 22 bases stayed unmatched. Germline lookup yields CDR1 LGHDT and CDR2 YNNKEL (reference sequence). This CDR3 has 21 residues. Written as DNA, the CDR3 is TGTGCCAGCAGTTTAAGACGACTAGCGGGGGGGCTGTCGGTCCCAGGAGAGACCCAGTACTTC. Its translation is CASSLRRLAGGLSVPGETQYF.

The gene calls are TRBV28 and TRBJ1-2; 7 positions match TRBD1. Germline loops: CDR1 MDHEN, CDR2 SYDVKM. The CDR3 length is 17 residues. Trimming removed 4 bases from V and 3 bases from J; junction bases left unmatched: 14. The CDR3 spells CASSSVTGTVRYYGYTF. The CDR3 region has the DNA TGTGCCAGCAGTTCTGTTACCGGGACAGTACGCTACTATGGCTACACCTTC.

This clone showed up just once. This chain uses TRBV28 with TRBJ1-2; 8 bases align to TRBD1. The germline gives CDR1 MDHEN, CDR2 SYDVKM. Trimming took 3 bases from V and 3 from J; bases not matched to a gene: 12. This CDR3 has 17 amino acids. The chain's CDR3 is CASSLEGWDRNYYGYTF. The CDR3 bases are TGTGCCAGCAGTTTGGAAGGCTGGGACAGGAACTACTATGGCTACACCTTC.

The genes are TRBV3-1 (or the pseudogene TRBV3-2) and TRBJ2-1; 10 nucleotides agree with TRBD2. Per the germline V gene, CDR1 is LGHDT and CDR2 is YNNKEL (reference sequence). V was pared by 0 bases and J by 10 bases, with 9 bases of the junction left unmatched. CDR3 length equals 16 residues. The CDR3, as DNA: TGTGCCAGCAGCCAAGACATCCTAGCGGGGGAGTGGGAGCAGTTCTTC. Translation: CASSQDILAGEWEQFF.

The gene calls are TRBV6-4 and TRBJ2-1; 8 positions agree with TRBD1. The germline V gene encodes CDR1 MRHNA and CDR2 SNTAGT. CDR3 length equals 16 residues. V trimming: 1 base; J trimming: 15 bases; junction bases outside the gene matches: 17. The CDR3 loop reads CASSDLASGTGGLLFF. CDR3 DNA sequence: TGTGCCAGCAGTGACTTGGCCTCCGGGACAGGCGGATTGTTGTTCTTC.

The chain employs TRBV28 and TRBJ2-3; possibly TRBD1 for D (6 bases). V gave up 6 bases and J gave up 0 bases, with 22 bases separating them. The CDR3 is 18 residues long. Germline V lookup: CDR1 MDHEN, CDR2 SYDVKM. The CDR3 region has the DNA TGTGCCAGCAGCCCACCCCCAGGCAGGGGCCGCAGCACAGATACGCAGTATTTT. This sequence encodes CASSPPPGRGRSTDTQYF.

CDR3 residues: CASSFGLAGSSSYNEQFF. DNA for the CDR3: TGTGCCAGCAGCTTCGGGCTAGCGGGGAGCAGCTCCTACAATGAGCAGTTCTTC. The rearrangement joins TRBV7-2 to TRBJ2-1; 9 bases fit TRBD2. The CDR3 length is 18 residues. Germline values: CDR1 SGHTA, CDR2 FQGNSA. V was pared by 3 bases and J by 0 bases, with 9 bases of the junction left unmatched.

This clone was counted a single time. The chain uses TRBV7-2 and TRBJ2-1; maybe TRBD2 (6 bases). With 1 base removed from V and 5 bases from J, the gap between germline ends came to 12 bases. CDR3 length equals 15 residues. CDR1 and CDR2 from the germline V gene are SGHTA and FQGNSA. This CDR3 reads CASSLDGTSDNEQFF. CDR3 in DNA: TGTGCCAGCAGCTTAGACGGGACTTCTGACAATGAGCAGTTCTTC.

V gene TRBV11-2 combines with J gene TRBJ2-3; 14 bases agree with TRBD2. Germline V gives CDR1 SGHAT, CDR2 FQNNGV. The CDR3 totals 17 residues. Germline trimming cut 1 base from V and 8 bases from J; bases unmatched to any gene: 8. The CDR3 DNA follows: TGTGCCAGCAGCTTAGGAGAGTGGACTAGCGGGGGGCTTACGCAGTATTTT. Its protein is CASSLGEWTSGGLTQYF.

The rearrangement links TRBV7-8 to TRBJ2-5; a weak D match, TRBD2 (6 bases). The CDR3 has 13 amino acids. Germline V CDR1 and CDR2: SGHVS, FQNEAQ. Trimming cost V 3 bases and J 5 bases, with 10 bases left between them. The CDR3 spells CASSFSAGETQYF. CDR3 coding DNA: TGTGCCAGCAGCTTTAGCGCGGGGGAGACCCAGTACTTC.

This sequence joins TRBV5-1 and TRBJ1-1; D is undetermined. V dropped 0 bases and J dropped 8 bases, with 14 bases sitting between them. CDR1 is SGHRS, CDR2 YFSETQ, per germline. The CDR3 consists of 14 residues. The CDR3 spells CASSLAMEGAEAFF. CDR3 DNA sequence: TGCGCCAGCAGCTTGGCCATGGAGGGTGCCGAAGCTTTCTTT.

J is TRBJ2-1 and V is TRBV14; 9 bases line up with TRBD2. Germline CDR1 and CDR2: SGHDN and FVKESK. The trim removed 1 base at V and 4 bases at J, leaving 11 bases unmatched. This CDR3 has 18 amino acids. In DNA form, the CDR3 reads TGTGCCAGCAGCCAAGGTATAGCGGGAGCGGTCCCTTACAATGAGCAGTTCTTC. Its translation is CASSQGIAGAVPYNEQFF.

The chain uses TRBV5-8 and TRBJ2-6; 10 nucleotides line up with TRBD1. Trimming cost V 4 bases and J 2 bases; bases outside gene matches: 6. This CDR3 contains 17 residues. Germline loops: CDR1 SGHTS, CDR2 YDEGEE. The CDR3 nucleotides read TGTGCCAGCAGCCGCGGACAGGGGGAGGCTGGGGCCAACGTCCTGACTTTC. Translated, it gives CASSRGQGEAGANVLTF.

The chain combines TRBV24-1 with TRBJ1-3, with a tentative D call TRBD1 (6 bases). V was cut by 9 bases and J by 0 bases, with 8 bases left in between. Germline V lookup: CDR1 KGHDR, CDR2 SFDVKD. The length of the CDR3 is 13 residues. The CDR3 here is CATRGGSGNTIYF. The CDR3 coding sequence is TGTGCCACCCGAGGGGGCTCTGGAAACACCATATATTTT.

The CDR3 coding sequence is TGCGCCAGCAGCCAGGAGGGGACAGCCTATGGCTACACCTTC. Protein product: CASSQEGTAYGYTF. The gene calls are TRBV4-3 and TRBJ1-2; 7 positions agree with TRBD1. Germline loops: CDR1 LGHNA, CDR2 YSLEER. V trimming: 3 bases; J trimming: 4 bases; junction bases outside the gene matches: 5. CDR3 length: 14 residues.

The chain uses TRBV6-6 and TRBJ1-6, with 8 bases lining up with TRBD1. CDR1 is MNHNY and CDR2 is SVGAGI in the germline V gene (reference sequence). J gave up 7 bases and V 5 bases, and 13 bases lay outside the gene matches. The CDR3 is 17 amino acids. The CDR3 is CASSRTPGQGLNSPLHF. CDR3 in DNA: TGTGCCAGCAGTCGAACTCCCGGACAGGGACTGAATTCACCCCTCCACTTT.

This chain joins TRBV7-9 and TRBJ1-1; no reliable D call. Trimming cost V 3 bases and J 6 bases, with 5 bases left between them. The CDR3 spans 11 residues. Germline CDR1 is SEHNR and CDR2 is FQNEAQ (reference sequence). The CDR3 DNA is TGTGCCAGCAGCTTCTCCCCTGAAGCTTTCTTT. It is translated as CASSFSPEAFF.

The genes are TRBV7-9 and TRBJ2-3; possibly TRBD2 for D (6 bases). This CDR3 contains 13 residues. The germline V gene has CDR1 SEHNR and CDR2 FQNEAQ (reference sequence). V gave up 5 bases and J gave up 2 bases, with 8 bases separating them. Here the CDR3 DNA reads TGTGCCAGCAGCACGGACTACACAGATACGCAGTATTTT. It codes for CASSTDYTDTQYF.

The V call is TRBV28, the J call TRBJ1-3, with D maybe TRBD1 (5 bases). The CDR3 spans 14 residues. Germline assignment: CDR1 MDHEN and CDR2 SYDVKM. V lost 8 bases and J 0 bases, leaving 11 bases between the germline ends. The DNA of the CDR3 is TGTGCCAGCTATGACAGAGTCTCTGGAAACACCATATATTTT. Translation: CASYDRVSGNTIYF.

The chain links TRBV27 to TRBJ1-2; D gene uncertain. The V and J ends lost 1 base and 4 bases respectively, with 7 bases between them. The CDR3 has 13 residues. The V gene's germline CDR1 is MNHEY and CDR2 SMNVEV (reference sequence). CDR3 protein: CASSLFRGYGYTF. CDR3 bases: TGTGCCAGCAGTTTATTCCGGGGCTATGGCTACACCTTC.

The chain uses TRBV7-9 and TRBJ1-2; TRBD1 agrees at 10 bases. Germline V lookup: CDR1 SEHNR, CDR2 FQNEAQ (reference sequence). The V segment lost 4 bases and the J segment 0 bases; nucleotides outside the gene matches: 8. The CDR3 is 17 amino acids. CDR3 sequence (DNA): TGTGCCAGCAGCTCCTGGGACAGGGGACCTACTAACTATGGCTACACCTTC. It yields the protein CASSSWDRGPTNYGYTF.

V usage is TRBV28 and J usage is TRBJ1-2, with D maybe TRBD1 (5 bases). The CDR3 is 14 amino acids. The germline V and J ends were trimmed by 5 bases and 2 bases, with 12 bases remaining between them. From germline, CDR1 is MDHEN and CDR2 SYDVKM. The CDR3 loop reads CASSTGPPNYGYTF. In DNA form, the CDR3 reads TGTGCCAGCAGTACAGGTCCTCCGAACTATGGCTACACCTTC.